Described below is a single TCR beta chain sequence and its context. Its antigen is not identified. This sample is part of a study of Ad26.COV2.S vaccination and SARS-CoV-2 variants. Whole-study findings and limits: Considerable breadth of spike-specific CD8+ and CD4+ T cell responses has reportedly been documented following vaccination. Non-spike TCR breadth showed similarity between vaccine and placebo recipients. Total responses of T cells may have been underestimated by the analyses of TCR breadth and depth.

The CDR3 loop spans 15 amino acids. With 0 bases removed from V and 8 bases from J, the gap between germline ends came to 14 bases. Looked up from germline, CDR1 is SGHRS and CDR2 is YFSETQ. Treatment here: around 19 received Ad26.COV2.S at low or high dose, single or two shots; about 5 received placebo; per-sample allocation not given. The samples date from day 63 after the first vaccine or placebo injection. Data came from immunoSEQ multiplex PCR; TCRdb stores just in-frame clones and leaves some out. The sample includes around 300,000 clones, about 90% of them seen just once. Specimen: peripheral blood, collected in a trial of Ad26.COV2.S vaccine versus placebo. The sequence derives from a person aged 18-65 years who received the Ad26.COV2.S COVID-19 vaccine or a placebo. The rearrangement joins TRBV5-1 to TRBJ1-4; D call uncertain. The CDR3 sequence is CASSLVAGRREKLFF. The CDR3 coding sequence is TGCGCCAGCAGCTTGGTTGCAGGCCGTCGGGAAAAACTGTTTTTT.